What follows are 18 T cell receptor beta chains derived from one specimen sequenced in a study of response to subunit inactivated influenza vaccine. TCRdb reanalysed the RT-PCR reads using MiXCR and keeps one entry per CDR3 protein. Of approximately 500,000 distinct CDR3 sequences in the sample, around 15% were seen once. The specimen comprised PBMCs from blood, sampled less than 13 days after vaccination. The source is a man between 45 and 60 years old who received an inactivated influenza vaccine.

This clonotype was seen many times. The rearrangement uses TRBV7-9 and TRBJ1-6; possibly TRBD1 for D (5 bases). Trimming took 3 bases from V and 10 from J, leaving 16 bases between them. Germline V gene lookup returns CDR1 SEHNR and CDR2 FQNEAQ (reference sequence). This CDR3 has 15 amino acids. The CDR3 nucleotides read TGTGCCAGCAGCTTGGACAAGTATTCCCGGTCACCCCTCCACTTT. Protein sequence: CASSLDKYSRSPLHF.

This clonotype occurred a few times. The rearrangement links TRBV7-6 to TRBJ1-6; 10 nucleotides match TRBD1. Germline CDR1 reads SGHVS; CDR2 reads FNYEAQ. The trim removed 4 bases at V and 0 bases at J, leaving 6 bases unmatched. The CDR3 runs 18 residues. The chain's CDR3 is CASSWGQGQSSYNSPLHF. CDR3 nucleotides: TGTGCCAGCAGCTGGGGACAGGGGCAGAGCTCCTATAATTCACCCCTCCACTTT.

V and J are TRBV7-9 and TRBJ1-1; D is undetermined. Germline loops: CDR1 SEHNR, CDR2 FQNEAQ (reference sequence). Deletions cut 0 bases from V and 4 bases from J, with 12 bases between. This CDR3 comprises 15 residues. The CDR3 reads CASSLARGLGTEAFF. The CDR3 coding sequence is TGTGCCAGCAGCTTAGCCCGTGGTCTCGGCACTGAAGCTTTCTTT.

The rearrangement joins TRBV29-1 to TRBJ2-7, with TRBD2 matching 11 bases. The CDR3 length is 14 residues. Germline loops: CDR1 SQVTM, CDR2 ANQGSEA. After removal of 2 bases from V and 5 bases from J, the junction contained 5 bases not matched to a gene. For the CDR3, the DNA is TGCAGCGTTGAACTATTTAGCGGGAGGGACGAGCAGTACTTC. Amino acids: CSVELFSGRDEQYF.

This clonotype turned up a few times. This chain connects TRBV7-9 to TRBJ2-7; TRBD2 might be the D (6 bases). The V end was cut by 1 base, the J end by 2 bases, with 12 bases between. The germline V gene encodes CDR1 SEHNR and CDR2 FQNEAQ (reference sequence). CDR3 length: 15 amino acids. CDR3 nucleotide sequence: TGTGCCAGCAGCTTAGATCCGGGGGAACCCTACGAGCAGTACTTC. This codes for CASSLDPGEPYEQYF.

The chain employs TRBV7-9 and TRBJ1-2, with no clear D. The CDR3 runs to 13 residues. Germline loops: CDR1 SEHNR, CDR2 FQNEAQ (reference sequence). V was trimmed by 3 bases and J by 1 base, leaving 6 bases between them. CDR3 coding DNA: TGTGCCAGCAGCTTTGACGTTAACTATGGCTACACCTTC. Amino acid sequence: CASSFDVNYGYTF.

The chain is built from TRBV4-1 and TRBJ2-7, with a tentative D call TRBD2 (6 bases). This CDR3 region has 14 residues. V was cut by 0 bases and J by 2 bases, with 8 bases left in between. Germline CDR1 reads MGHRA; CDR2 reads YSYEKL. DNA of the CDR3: TGCGCCAGCAGCCAAGAGGAGGGACCCTACGAGCAGTACTTC. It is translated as CASSQEEGPYEQYF.

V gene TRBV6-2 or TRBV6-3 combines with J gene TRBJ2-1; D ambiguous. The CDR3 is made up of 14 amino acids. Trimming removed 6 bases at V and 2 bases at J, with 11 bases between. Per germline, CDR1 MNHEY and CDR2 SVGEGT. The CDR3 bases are TGTGCCAGCAGAGGCGGTGGGACCTACAATGAGCAGTTCTTC. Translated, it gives CASRGGGTYNEQFF.

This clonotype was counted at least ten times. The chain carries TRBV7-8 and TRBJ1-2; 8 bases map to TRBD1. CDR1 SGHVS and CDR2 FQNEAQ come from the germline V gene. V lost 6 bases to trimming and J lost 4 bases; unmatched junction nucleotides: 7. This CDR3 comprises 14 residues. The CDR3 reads CASSSHTGGYGYTF. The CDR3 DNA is TGTGCCAGCAGTTCACATACAGGGGGCTATGGCTACACCTTC.

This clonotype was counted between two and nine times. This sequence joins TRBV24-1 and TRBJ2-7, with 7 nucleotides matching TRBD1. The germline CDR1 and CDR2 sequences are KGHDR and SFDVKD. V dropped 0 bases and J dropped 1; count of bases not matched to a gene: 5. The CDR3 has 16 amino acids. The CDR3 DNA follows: TGTGCCACCAGTGATTTGCCCCCGGGACAGTCCTACGAGCAGTACTTC. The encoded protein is CATSDLPPGQSYEQYF.

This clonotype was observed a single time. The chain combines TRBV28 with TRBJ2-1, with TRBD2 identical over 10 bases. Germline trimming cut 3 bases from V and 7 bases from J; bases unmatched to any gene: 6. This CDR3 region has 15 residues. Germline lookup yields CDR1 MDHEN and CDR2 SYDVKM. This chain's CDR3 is CASSFGSGRPNEQFF. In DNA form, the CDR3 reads TGTGCCAGCAGTTTTGGTAGCGGGAGGCCAAATGAGCAGTTCTTC.

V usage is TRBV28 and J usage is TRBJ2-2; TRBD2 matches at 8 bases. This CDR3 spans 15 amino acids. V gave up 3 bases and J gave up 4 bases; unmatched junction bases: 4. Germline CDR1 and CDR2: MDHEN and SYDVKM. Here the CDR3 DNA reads TGTGCCAGCAGTTTCCGTCGGGGGGGCACCGGGGAGCTGTTTTTT. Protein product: CASSFRRGGTGELFF.

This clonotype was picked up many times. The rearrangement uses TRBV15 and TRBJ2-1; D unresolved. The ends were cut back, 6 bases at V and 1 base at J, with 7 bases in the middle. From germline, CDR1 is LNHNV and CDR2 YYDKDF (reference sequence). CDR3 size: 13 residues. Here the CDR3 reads CATSARSYNEQFF. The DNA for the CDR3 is TGTGCCACCAGTGCCAGATCCTACAATGAGCAGTTCTTC.

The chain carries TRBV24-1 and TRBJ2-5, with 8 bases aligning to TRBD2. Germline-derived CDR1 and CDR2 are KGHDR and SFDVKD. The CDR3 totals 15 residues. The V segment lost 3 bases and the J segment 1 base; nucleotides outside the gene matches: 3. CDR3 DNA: TGTGCCACCAGTGATAAACTAGCGGTCCAAGAGACCCAGTACTTC. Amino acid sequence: CATSDKLAVQETQYF.

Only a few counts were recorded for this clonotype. The CDR3 DNA reads TGTGCCAGCACTCCCCGGAAGCAGGGGATACAAGAGACCCAGTACTTC. As protein: CASTPRKQGIQETQYF. This rearrangement joins TRBV6-1 to TRBJ2-5; tentatively, D is TRBD1 (6 bases). The CDR3 totals 16 residues. Per the germline V gene, CDR1 is MNHNS and CDR2 is SASEGT. V gave up 7 bases and J gave up 2 bases, with 20 bases separating them.

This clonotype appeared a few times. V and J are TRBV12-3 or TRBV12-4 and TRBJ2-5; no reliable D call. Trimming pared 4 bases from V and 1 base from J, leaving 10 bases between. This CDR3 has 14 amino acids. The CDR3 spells CASSSVSPQETQYF. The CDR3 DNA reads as TGTGCCAGCAGTTCGGTTAGTCCCCAAGAGACCCAGTACTTC.

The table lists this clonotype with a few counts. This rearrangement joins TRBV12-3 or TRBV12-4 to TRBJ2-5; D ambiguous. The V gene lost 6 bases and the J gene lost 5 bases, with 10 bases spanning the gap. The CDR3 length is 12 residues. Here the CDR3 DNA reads TGTGCCAGCAGCCGCACATTCGAGACCCAGTACTTC. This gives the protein CASSRTFETQYF.

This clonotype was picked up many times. This CDR3 reads CSVDRPGETQYF. DNA of the CDR3: TGCAGCGTGGACAGGCCGGGGGAGACCCAGTACTTC. This chain links TRBV29-1 with TRBJ2-5, with 7 bases identical to TRBD1. V gave up 6 bases and J gave up 5 bases; unmatched junction bases: 6. Germline values: CDR1 SQVTM, CDR2 ANQGSEA. The CDR3 is 12 residues long.